This TCR beta chain comes out of a study of T cell repertoires in aging, cancer and after chemotherapy (dated 2019 in TCRdb). Regarding the research as a whole: Donors were distributed across six age groups ranging from 30 or younger to 70 or older, with at least three individuals included per group. In the hematological group, paired pre- and post-chemotherapy samples were obtained from chronic lymphocytic leukemia patients treated with fludarabine- or bendamustine-based regimens. In total, the full dataset held some 8.2 million TCR reads. To examine immunoaging and T cell reconstitution after chemotherapy, the study profiled TCR beta repertoires in peripheral blood from healthy donors and cancer patients. Alongside 95 healthy donors serving as a reference group, the cohort included roughly 220 cancer patients, of whom more than 85 had hematological cancers and approximately 120 had solid cancers. Paper-wide results and their limitations: In healthy donors, the decline in TCR diversity with age was mainly explained by loss of richness, whereas in cancer patients loss of evenness was also found to contribute. In both cancer cohorts, the median generation probability rose over the chemotherapy interval, which suggests that the repertoire was reconstituted through rebound thymic output. Compared with age-matched healthy donors, untreated patients with either hematological or solid cancers had significantly lower TCR diversity in the blood along with higher clonality. Hematological cancer patients had lymphoid organ infiltration, which may itself impair thymic emigration or peripheral T cell expansion. According to the authors, the repertoire data do not permit conclusions about immunological memory after chemotherapy.

Based on its abundance in the sample, this clonotype is medium-sized (0.01 to 0.1%). The clone's antigen remains unknown. Base qualities are not recorded, but no much larger clone differs from it by a single base. From the cysteine up to the phenylalanine, the CDR3 has a length of 16 residues. Only CDR3 DNA remains: 48 bases, in frame from the first base. V is clipped by 5 bases and J by 5 bases, and the sequence between their germline boundaries is 22 bases long. CDR1 SGHRS and CDR2 YFSETQ are derived from the germline V gene. Rearranged TRB sequences spanning V, D and J segments were amplified by multiplex touch-down PCR using a mixed TRB-A/B primer pool. Illumina adapters and sample indices were attached to the amplicons in two consecutive PCR reactions using Phusion HS II polymerase. After gel purification with the NucleoSpin Gel and PCR Clean-up kit, the amplicons were checked using Qubit and an Agilent 2100 Bioanalyzer. Sequencing of the libraries was done on an Illumina MiSeq with paired-end, single-indexed 600-cycle runs. The authors' pipeline ran thus. MiXCR versions 2.12 and 3.0.5 were used to process the TRB sequences. Each unique CDR3 nucleotide sequence counted as one clone, and only productive sequences with at least two reads were retained. The repertoire metrics were Shannon diversity, evenness, clonality (calculated as one minus evenness), and diversity profiles parameterized by alpha from 0 to 5. The IGoR algorithm was used to calculate generation probabilities of clones in the paired pre- and post-chemotherapy samples. The public reads were reprocessed in TCRdb via fastp at Q25 and MiXCR, keeping in-frame beta chains. When rows share a CDR3 protein, they turn into one entry using the most common DNA and genes. These V and J calls derive from TCRdb rather than the authors' analysis. The sample table holds about 500 distinct CDR3 sequences, of which around 58% were seen once. The ten largest clones take up roughly three fifths of the sample.

Instead of sorted cells or RNA, genomic DNA extracted from peripheral blood served as the source for amplifying TCR beta rearrangements. This receptor chain uses TRBV5-1 and TRBJ1-1, with TRBD1 as a weak D call on 5 bases. The clonotype comes from a human donor with a blood cancer. Specimen: blood. The CDR3 corresponds to CASRSGGMRGSTEAFF. Read as DNA, the sequence is TGCGCCAGCAGGAGCGGGGGGATGAGGGGCAGTACTGAAGCTTTCTTT.